This TCR beta chain was identified in a study of blood T cell repertoires in COVID-19. Looking at the study overall: There were acute and convalescent COVID-19 samples, and they came from the United States, Italy and Spain. Nucleic acid was either cDNA or gDNA, and it came from T cells, B-cell-depleted T cells, or PBMCs.

This CDR3 comprises 15 residues. CDR1 is SGHKS and CDR2 is YYEKEE in the germline V gene (reference sequence). Trimming took 4 bases from V and 3 from J, leaving 14 bases between them. Study processing details: Reference gene primer amplification yielded estimated nucleated cell counts. Method: immunoSEQ multiplex PCR; TCRdb's copy keeps in-frame clones and lacks some. The D gene and trimming were derived from the DNA, and the V and J assignments and clone size from that table. The sample carries more than 70,000 clones, more than 70% recorded once. This rearrangement joins TRBV5-5 to TRBJ2-1; TRBD2 is a possible D gene (6 bases). The sequenced sample was peripheral blood. This clonotype was obtained from a woman of 80 years or more in a cohort sampled during active or convalescent COVID-19. CDR3 region: CASSPRTGDYNEQFF. Written as DNA, the CDR3 is TGTGCCAGCAGCCCGAGGACGGGAGACTACAATGAGCAGTTCTTC.